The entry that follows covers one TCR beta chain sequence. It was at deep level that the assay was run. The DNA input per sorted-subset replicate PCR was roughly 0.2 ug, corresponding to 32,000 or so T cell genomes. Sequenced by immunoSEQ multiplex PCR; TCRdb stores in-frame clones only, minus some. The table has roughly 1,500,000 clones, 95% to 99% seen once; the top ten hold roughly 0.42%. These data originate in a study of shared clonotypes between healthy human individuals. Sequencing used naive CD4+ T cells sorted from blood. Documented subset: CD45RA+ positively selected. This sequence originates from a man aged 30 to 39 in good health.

The chain's CDR3 is CAISESAGAEQFF. The CDR3 bases are TGTGCCATCAGTGAGTCGGCAGGGGCTGAGCAGTTCTTC. The chain recombines TRBV10-3 with TRBJ2-1; perhaps TRBD1 as D (6 bases). Looked up from germline, CDR1 is ENHRY and CDR2 is SYGVKD. Trimming took off 0 bases at V and 9 bases at J, with 9 bases between the two ends. The CDR3 covers 13 residues.